The T cell receptor beta chain described here comes from a study of blood T cell repertoires in COVID-19. About the study: The United States, Italy and Spain provided the acute and convalescent COVID-19 samples. From T cells, B-cell-depleted T cells, or PBMCs came the material, which was cDNA or gDNA.

Authors' processing steps: Reference gene primer amplification gave estimated nucleated cell counts. Data came from immunoSEQ multiplex PCR; TCRdb stores just in-frame clones and leaves some out. That table supplies the V and J calls and clone size; D and trimming were determined from the DNA. The table lists around 26,000 clones, about four fifths of them singletons. After removal of 6 bases from V and 5 bases from J, the junction contained 9 bases not matched to a gene. From germline, CDR1 is MNHEY and CDR2 SVGAGI. The CDR3 totals 14 residues. J is TRBJ1-1 and V is TRBV6-5; 7 bases are shared with TRBD1. The sequence was obtained from a human donor in a cohort sampled during active COVID-19. The sequenced sample consisted of peripheral blood. CDR3 loop: CASRARDSGTEAFF. CDR3 sequence (DNA): TGTGCCAGCAGGGCCCGGGACAGCGGGACTGAAGCTTTCTTT.